This T cell receptor (beta chain) emerged from a study of OX40 agonist ivuxolimab in advanced cancers. This CDR3 contains 15 residues. Germline loops: CDR1 SGHRS, CDR2 YFSETQ. The junction had 3 bases not matched to a gene; V was cut back by 0 bases and J by 1 base. Overall study findings and caveats: The CD4+ and CD8+ T cells in the blood had expanded clonally by week 6 at 0.1 to 3.0 mg/kg. Expanded clones were, on average, more numerous among CD8+ T cells than CD4+.

Sequencing used immunoSEQ multiplex PCR; TCRdb keeps in-frame clones, though not all of them. This table has about 130,000 clones, 85% to 95% appearing once. In regard to this clone: Its antigen remains unknown.

The receptor was derived from an adult with an advanced solid tumor such as melanoma, head and neck, liver or kidney cancer. The V and J genes are TRBV5-1 and TRBJ2-5; 7 bases are a match to TRBD1. Sample: CD4+ or CD8+ T cells sorted from blood, taken in a trial of the OX40 agonist ivuxolimab. The CDR3 region is CASSLVAGGQETQYF. The CDR3, as DNA: TGCGCCAGCAGCTTGGTGGCAGGGGGCCAAGAGACCCAGTACTTC.